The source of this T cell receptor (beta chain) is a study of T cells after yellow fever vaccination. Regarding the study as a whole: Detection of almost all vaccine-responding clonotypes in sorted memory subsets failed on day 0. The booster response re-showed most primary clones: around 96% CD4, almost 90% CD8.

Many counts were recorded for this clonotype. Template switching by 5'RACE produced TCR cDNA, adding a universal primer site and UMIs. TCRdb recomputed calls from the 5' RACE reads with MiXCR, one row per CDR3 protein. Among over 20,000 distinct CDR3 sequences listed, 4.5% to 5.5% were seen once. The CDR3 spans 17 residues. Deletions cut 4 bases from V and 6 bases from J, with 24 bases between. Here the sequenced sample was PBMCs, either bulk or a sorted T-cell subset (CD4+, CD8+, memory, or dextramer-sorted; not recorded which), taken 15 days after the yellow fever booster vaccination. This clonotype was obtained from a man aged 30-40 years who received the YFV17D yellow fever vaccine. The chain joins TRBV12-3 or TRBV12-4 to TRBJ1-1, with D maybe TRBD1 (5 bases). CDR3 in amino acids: CASSYGPVGRAGSEAFF. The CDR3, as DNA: TGTGCCAGCAGTTATGGCCCCGTGGGAAGGGCAGGGTCTGAAGCTTTCTTT.